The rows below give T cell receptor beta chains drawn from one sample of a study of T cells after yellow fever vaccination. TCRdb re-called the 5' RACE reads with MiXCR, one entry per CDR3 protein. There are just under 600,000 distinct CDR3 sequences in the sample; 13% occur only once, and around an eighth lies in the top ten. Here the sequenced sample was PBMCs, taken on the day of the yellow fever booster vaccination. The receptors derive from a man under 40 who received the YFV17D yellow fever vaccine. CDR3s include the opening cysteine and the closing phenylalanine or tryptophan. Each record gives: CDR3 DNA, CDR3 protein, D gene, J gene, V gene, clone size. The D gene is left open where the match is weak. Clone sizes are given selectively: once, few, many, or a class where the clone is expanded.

cdr3_nt: TGTGCCACCAGCAGAGATCTGGCAGTAACAGATACGCAGTATTTT
cdr3_aa: CATSRDLAVTDTQYF
d_call: NA
j_call: TRBJ2-3
v_call: TRBV15
clone_size: NA

cdr3_nt: TGTGCCAGCAGTTCGACTGCTAAAACATCCTACGAGCAGTACTTC
cdr3_aa: CASSSTAKTSYEQYF
d_call: NA
j_call: TRBJ2-7
v_call: TRBV6-5
clone_size: NA

cdr3_nt: TGTGCCAGCAGCCAAGAGGTCCTTTTCTCCTACGAGCAGTACTTC
cdr3_aa: CASSQEVLFSYEQYF
d_call: NA
j_call: TRBJ2-7
v_call: TRBV3-1
clone_size: NA

cdr3_nt: TGTGCCAGCTCACCCGCACCGCTAGCGGGAGGGATCGAGCAGTACTTC
cdr3_aa: CASSPAPLAGGIEQYF
d_call: TRBD2
j_call: TRBJ2-7
v_call: TRBV18
clone_size: NA

cdr3_nt: TGTGCCACCGGCCAGGTCGGCATCCCCCCTCAGGAGCAGTACTTC
cdr3_aa: CATGQVGIPPQEQYF
d_call: NA
j_call: TRBJ2-7
v_call: TRBV15
clone_size: NA

cdr3_nt: TGCGCCAGCAGCCCGGGGCCCAACACTGAAGTTTTCTTT
cdr3_aa: CASSPGPNTEVFF
d_call: NA
j_call: TRBJ1-1
v_call: TRBV5-1
clone_size: NA

cdr3_nt: TGCAGCGTGGTTGGGTCCAACACCGGGGAGCTGTTTTTT
cdr3_aa: CSVVGSNTGELFF
d_call: NA
j_call: TRBJ2-2
v_call: TRBV29-1
clone_size: NA

cdr3_nt: TGTGCCAGCAGCTTAACTGGACTGTATAGGGGTGGCTACACCTTC
cdr3_aa: CASSLTGLYRGGYTF
d_call: NA
j_call: TRBJ1-2
v_call: TRBV7-2
clone_size: few

cdr3_nt: TGCAGTGCTAGAAAGGACCCCTATGGCTACACCTTC
cdr3_aa: CSARKDPYGYTF
d_call: NA
j_call: TRBJ1-2
v_call: TRBV20-1
clone_size: NA

cdr3_nt: TGCGCCAGCAGCCCCTCTCCCGACAGCACAGATACGCAGTATTTT
cdr3_aa: CASSPSPDSTDTQYF
d_call: NA
j_call: TRBJ2-3
v_call: TRBV5-1
clone_size: NA

cdr3_nt: TGTGCCAGCAGCCCCCGCCAGGGGGAGGTTGAAGCTTTCTTT
cdr3_aa: CASSPRQGEVEAFF
d_call: TRBD1
j_call: TRBJ1-1
v_call: TRBV5-4
clone_size: NA

cdr3_nt: TGCAGCGTAAAAGGGGGCCCTGGGGCCAACGTCCTGACTTTC
cdr3_aa: CSVKGGPGANVLTF
d_call: TRBD1
j_call: TRBJ2-6
v_call: TRBV29-1
clone_size: few

cdr3_nt: TGTGCCAGCAGCTTAGTTTCGCACTCCGGGAAAGCTTTCTTT
cdr3_aa: CASSLVSHSGKAFF
d_call: NA
j_call: TRBJ1-1
v_call: TRBV7-2
clone_size: few

cdr3_nt: TGTGCCAGCAGCGATCTTTGGGATACGCAGTATTTT
cdr3_aa: CASSDLWDTQYF
d_call: NA
j_call: TRBJ2-3
v_call: TRBV5-4
clone_size: few

cdr3_nt: TGTGCCAGCAGCCACACGAGTACAGATACGCAGTATTTT
cdr3_aa: CASSHTSTDTQYF
d_call: NA
j_call: TRBJ2-3
v_call: TRBV3-1
clone_size: NA

cdr3_nt: TGTGCCAGCAGCTCAGTCCCATTATCTGAGACCCAGTACTTC
cdr3_aa: CASSSVPLSETQYF
d_call: NA
j_call: TRBJ2-5
v_call: TRBV7-2
clone_size: NA

cdr3_nt: TGTGCCAGCTCGAGGACTAGCGGGGCCCAGGATGAGCAGTTCTTC
cdr3_aa: CASSRTSGAQDEQFF
d_call: TRBD2
j_call: TRBJ2-1
v_call: TRBV6-4
clone_size: NA

cdr3_nt: TGCAGTGCCAGCTGGGGGACAGGGGGAAAGGGCTACGAGCAGTACTTC
cdr3_aa: CSASWGTGGKGYEQYF
d_call: TRBD1
j_call: TRBJ2-7
v_call: TRBV20-1
clone_size: few

cdr3_nt: TGTGCCAGCAGACCGGGACAGAACTCCTACGAGCAGTACTTC
cdr3_aa: CASRPGQNSYEQYF
d_call: TRBD1
j_call: TRBJ2-7
v_call: TRBV6-1
clone_size: NA

cdr3_nt: TGCGCCAGCAGTAGTTCAGCGACCAGCACAGATACGCAGTATTTT
cdr3_aa: CASSSSATSTDTQYF
d_call: NA
j_call: TRBJ2-3
v_call: TRBV10-2
clone_size: NA

cdr3_nt: TGTGCCAGCAGCTCCCCGGTCGGGGCCTTAAGCACAGATACGCAGTATTTT
cdr3_aa: CASSSPVGALSTDTQYF
d_call: NA
j_call: TRBJ2-3
v_call: TRBV7-6
clone_size: few

cdr3_nt: TGTGCCAGCAGTCCCCCCGATGCGATAGTTCAGTACTTC
cdr3_aa: CASSPPDAIVQYF
d_call: NA
j_call: TRBJ2-4
v_call: TRBV28
clone_size: NA

cdr3_nt: TGTGCCAGCAGCAGGACTAGCGGGGGCTTAGAGCAGTTCTTC
cdr3_aa: CASSRTSGGLEQFF
d_call: TRBD2
j_call: TRBJ2-1
v_call: TRBV7-9
clone_size: NA

cdr3_nt: TGTGCCAGCAGCTTGGTTGTGGGACTAGCGGTTAATAATGAGCAGTTCTTC
cdr3_aa: CASSLVVGLAVNNEQFF
d_call: TRBD2
j_call: TRBJ2-1
v_call: TRBV5-5
clone_size: NA

cdr3_nt: TGTGCCAGCAGTTCCCCGGGACTAGCGGGTCACAAAGGTGAGCAGTTCTTC
cdr3_aa: CASSSPGLAGHKGEQFF
d_call: TRBD2
j_call: TRBJ2-1
v_call: TRBV6-5
clone_size: few

cdr3_nt: TGTGCCATCAGTTCGGGGCGGCCCAACAATGAGCAGTTCTTC
cdr3_aa: CAISSGRPNNEQFF
d_call: NA
j_call: TRBJ2-1
v_call: TRBV10-3
clone_size: NA

cdr3_nt: TGCAGTGCTAGGGATCTAGCGGGAGGCAGGAGGGCCTACAATGAGCAGTTCTTC
cdr3_aa: CSARDLAGGRRAYNEQFF
d_call: TRBD2
j_call: TRBJ2-1
v_call: TRBV20-1
clone_size: NA

cdr3_nt: TGCAGCGTTGGGGACAGGAACACCGGGGAGCTGTTTTTT
cdr3_aa: CSVGDRNTGELFF
d_call: TRBD1
j_call: TRBJ2-2
v_call: TRBV29-1
clone_size: few

cdr3_nt: TGCGCCAGCACTCCGGGACAGGGAATATACGAGCAGTACTTC
cdr3_aa: CASTPGQGIYEQYF
d_call: TRBD1
j_call: TRBJ2-7
v_call: TRBV5-1
clone_size: few

cdr3_nt: TGTGCCAGCAGCACCCCCAGGGTTTTTTCTGCTAACTATGGCTACACCTTC
cdr3_aa: CASSTPRVFSANYGYTF
d_call: NA
j_call: TRBJ1-2
v_call: TRBV9
clone_size: few

cdr3_nt: TGTGCCAGCAGGATAGGGGGAGGTACGCAGTATTTT
cdr3_aa: CASRIGGGTQYF
d_call: NA
j_call: TRBJ2-3
v_call: TRBV7-7
clone_size: NA

cdr3_nt: TGCGCCAGCAGCTTGGGGGGGACAGTCGCGAACACTGAAGCTTTCTTT
cdr3_aa: CASSLGGTVANTEAFF
d_call: TRBD1
j_call: TRBJ1-1
v_call: TRBV5-1
clone_size: few